A selection of T cell receptor beta chains follows, all from one sample in a study of cytomegalovirus exposure and HLA in healthy donors. Produced via immunoSEQ multiplex PCR; TCRdb's table is partial and in-frame only. The sample comprises about 120,000 clones, roughly 80% of which are singletons, and 2.5% to 3.5% rests with the top ten. Sequenced sample: PBMCs. These receptors were obtained from a woman in her thirties in good health and CMV-seropositive. The conserved cysteine and the conserved F or W are not part of the CDR3 here.

v_gene: TRBV7-3
j_gene: TRBJ2-2
CDR3aa: ASSEIGGTGELF

v_gene: TRBV4-3
j_gene: TRBJ1-6
CDR3aa: ASSPLARDYSPLH

v_gene: TRBV6-5
j_gene: -
CDR3aa: ASSRQGIYEQY

v_gene: TRBV11-2
j_gene: TRBJ2-1
CDR3aa: ASSLVVTSGARGQF

v_gene: TRBV7-9
j_gene: TRBJ1-3
CDR3aa: ASSFGAVGNTIY

v_gene: TRBV11-2
j_gene: TRBJ2-5
CDR3aa: ASSAQETQY

v_gene: TRBV30
j_gene: TRBJ2-7
CDR3aa: AWINRDSSYEQY

v_gene: TRBV5-4
j_gene: TRBJ1-4
CDR3aa: ASSLGQGSEKLF

v_gene: TRBV19
j_gene: TRBJ2-3
CDR3aa: ASSMSPSPSTDTQY

v_gene: TRBV28
j_gene: TRBJ2-7
CDR3aa: ASSSTGLGYEQY

v_gene: TRBV4-2
j_gene: TRBJ2-7
CDR3aa: ASSQDSKLYEQY

v_gene: TRBV11-2
j_gene: TRBJ2-7
CDR3aa: ASSLEPIFGEQY

v_gene: TRBV19
j_gene: TRBJ1-6
CDR3aa: ASSIDLRDRGTYNSPLH

v_gene: TRBV2
j_gene: TRBJ2-1
CDR3aa: ASSRGTSGTYNEQF

v_gene: TRBV4-1
j_gene: TRBJ1-6
CDR3aa: ASSRTISYNSPLH

v_gene: TRBV5-1
j_gene: TRBJ2-1
CDR3aa: ASSLLAGEYDEQF

v_gene: TRBV19
j_gene: TRBJ1-5
CDR3aa: ASSIPAEYGNQPQH

v_gene: TRBV28
j_gene: TRBJ2-6
CDR3aa: ASSLRTGSSSGANVLT

v_gene: TRBV5-4
j_gene: TRBJ2-4
CDR3aa: ASSLSGLAGTKNIQY

v_gene: TRBV5-1
j_gene: TRBJ1-2
CDR3aa: ASRQGADSWGYT

v_gene: TRBV11-3
j_gene: TRBJ1-2
CDR3aa: ASSPTGGVANYGYT

v_gene: TRBV11-2
j_gene: TRBJ2-5
CDR3aa: ASSPNRETQY

v_gene: TRBV5-6
j_gene: TRBJ2-3
CDR3aa: ASRYGVTDTQY

v_gene: TRBV28
j_gene: TRBJ1-2
CDR3aa: ASSFDSVNYGYT

v_gene: TRBV6-6
j_gene: TRBJ2-5
CDR3aa: ASSYGTSEGETQY

v_gene: TRBV7-9
j_gene: TRBJ2-7
CDR3aa: ASRPINRGEQY

v_gene: TRBV9
j_gene: TRBJ2-4
CDR3aa: ASSDSLAKNIQY

v_gene: TRBV27
j_gene: TRBJ2-1
CDR3aa: ASGGGHPYNEQF

v_gene: TRBV2
j_gene: TRBJ2-5
CDR3aa: ASSAGGTSGGFQETQY

v_gene: TRBV4-2
j_gene: TRBJ1-6
CDR3aa: ASSQQGDNSPLH

v_gene: TRBV18
j_gene: TRBJ2-7
CDR3aa: ASSPQTTGTGSNEQY

v_gene: TRBV28
j_gene: TRBJ1-1
CDR3aa: ASSFSGGINTEAF

v_gene: TRBV7-7
j_gene: TRBJ2-5
CDR3aa: ASRPGTSEETQY

v_gene: TRBV5-6
j_gene: TRBJ2-1
CDR3aa: ASSLPRGSGKEQF

v_gene: TRBV4-3
j_gene: TRBJ2-5
CDR3aa: ASSQGTGETQY

v_gene: TRBV6-6
j_gene: TRBJ2-1
CDR3aa: ASSYGGVYNEQF

v_gene: TRBV4-2
j_gene: TRBJ2-3
CDR3aa: ASSHSGAAPPDTQY

v_gene: TRBV6-1
j_gene: TRBJ1-4
CDR3aa: ASSEIPYATNEKLF

v_gene: TRBV10-3
j_gene: TRBJ2-7
CDR3aa: AISGQGPTYEQY

v_gene: TRBV6-5
j_gene: TRBJ1-2
CDR3aa: ASSYSAGAGGYT